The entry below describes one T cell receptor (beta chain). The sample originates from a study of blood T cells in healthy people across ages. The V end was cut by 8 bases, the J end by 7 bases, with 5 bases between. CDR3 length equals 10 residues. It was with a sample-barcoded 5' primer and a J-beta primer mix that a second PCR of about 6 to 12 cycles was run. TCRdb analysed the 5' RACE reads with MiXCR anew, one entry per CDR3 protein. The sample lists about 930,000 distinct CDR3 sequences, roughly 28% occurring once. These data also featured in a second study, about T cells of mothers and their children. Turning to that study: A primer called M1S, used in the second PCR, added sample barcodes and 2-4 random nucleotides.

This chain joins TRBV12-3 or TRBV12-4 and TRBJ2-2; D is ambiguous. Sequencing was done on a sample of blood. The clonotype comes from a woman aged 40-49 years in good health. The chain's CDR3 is CASLSGELFF. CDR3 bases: TGTGCCAGCTTAAGCGGGGAGCTGTTTTTT.